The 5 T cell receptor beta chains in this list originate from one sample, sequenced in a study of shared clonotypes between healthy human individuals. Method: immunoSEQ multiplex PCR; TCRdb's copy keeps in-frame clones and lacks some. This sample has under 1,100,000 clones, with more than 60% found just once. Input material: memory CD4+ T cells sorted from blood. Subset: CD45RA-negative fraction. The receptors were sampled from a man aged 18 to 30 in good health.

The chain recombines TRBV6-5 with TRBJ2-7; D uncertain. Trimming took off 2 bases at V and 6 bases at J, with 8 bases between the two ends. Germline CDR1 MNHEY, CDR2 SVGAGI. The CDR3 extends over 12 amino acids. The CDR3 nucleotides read TGTGCCAGCAGTTACGGGTCAAGCGAGCAGTACTTC. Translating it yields CASSYGSSEQYF.

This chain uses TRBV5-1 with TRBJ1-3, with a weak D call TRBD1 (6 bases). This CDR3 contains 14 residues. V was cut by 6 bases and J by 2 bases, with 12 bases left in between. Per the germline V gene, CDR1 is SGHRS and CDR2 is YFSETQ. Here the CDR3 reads CASTSGDPGNTIYF. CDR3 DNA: TGCGCCAGCACATCAGGGGACCCTGGAAACACCATATATTTT.

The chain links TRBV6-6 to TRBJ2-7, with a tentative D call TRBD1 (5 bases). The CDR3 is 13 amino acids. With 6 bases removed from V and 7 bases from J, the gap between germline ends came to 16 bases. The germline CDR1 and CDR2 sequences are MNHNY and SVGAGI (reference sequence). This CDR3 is CASRLPQGEEQYF. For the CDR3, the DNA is TGTGCCAGCAGACTCCCTCAGGGTGAAGAGCAGTACTTC.

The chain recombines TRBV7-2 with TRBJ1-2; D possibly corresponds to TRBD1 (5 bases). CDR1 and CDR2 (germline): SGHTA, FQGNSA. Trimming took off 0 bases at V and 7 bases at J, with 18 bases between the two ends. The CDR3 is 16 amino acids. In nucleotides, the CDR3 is TGTGCCAGCAGCTTAGCCTCCCAGGGCATCAAGGGTGGCTACACCTTC. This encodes CASSLASQGIKGGYTF.

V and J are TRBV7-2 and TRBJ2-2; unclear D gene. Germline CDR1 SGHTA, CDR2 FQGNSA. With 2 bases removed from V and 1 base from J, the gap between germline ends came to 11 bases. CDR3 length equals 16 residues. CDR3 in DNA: TGTGCCAGCAGCTTAATCGGCCTGAAGAACACCGGGGAGCTGTTTTTT. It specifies CASSLIGLKNTGELFF.